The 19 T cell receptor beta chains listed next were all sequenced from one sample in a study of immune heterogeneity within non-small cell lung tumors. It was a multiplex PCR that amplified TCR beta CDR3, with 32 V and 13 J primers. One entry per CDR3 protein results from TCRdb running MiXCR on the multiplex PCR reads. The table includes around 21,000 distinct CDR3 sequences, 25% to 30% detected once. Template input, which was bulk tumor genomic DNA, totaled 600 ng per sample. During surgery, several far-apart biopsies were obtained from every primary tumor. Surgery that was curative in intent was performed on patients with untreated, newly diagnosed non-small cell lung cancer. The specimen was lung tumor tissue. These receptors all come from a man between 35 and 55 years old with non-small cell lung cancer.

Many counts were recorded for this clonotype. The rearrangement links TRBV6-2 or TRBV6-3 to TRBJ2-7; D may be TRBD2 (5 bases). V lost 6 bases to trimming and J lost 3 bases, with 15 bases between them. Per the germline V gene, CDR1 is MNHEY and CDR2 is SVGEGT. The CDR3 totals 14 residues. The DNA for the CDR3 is TGTGCCAGCAGAAGGGCGAGCGGACTCTACGAGCAGTACTTC. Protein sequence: CASRRASGLYEQYF.

The CDR3 bases are TGTGCCAGCAGCCAAACACGGACTAGCGGGAGCGTCGATGAGCAGTTCTTC. Its protein product is CASSQTRTSGSVDEQFF. V gene TRBV3-1 combines with J gene TRBJ2-1, with TRBD2 matching over 13 bases. This CDR3 comprises 17 residues. The germline V gene has CDR1 LGHDT and CDR2 YNNKEL (reference sequence). V was clipped by 2 bases and J by 8 bases; unmatched bases: 9.

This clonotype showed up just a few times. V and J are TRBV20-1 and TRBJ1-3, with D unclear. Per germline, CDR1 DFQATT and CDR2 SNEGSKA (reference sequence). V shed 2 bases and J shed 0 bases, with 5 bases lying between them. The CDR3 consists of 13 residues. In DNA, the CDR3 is TGCAGTGCTAGACGGGGCTCTGGAAACACCATATATTTT. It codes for CSARRGSGNTIYF.

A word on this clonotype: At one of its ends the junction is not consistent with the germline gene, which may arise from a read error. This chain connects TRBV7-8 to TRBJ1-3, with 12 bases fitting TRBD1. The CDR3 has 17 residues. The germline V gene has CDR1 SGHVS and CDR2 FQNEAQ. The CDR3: CASSLVGTGGSGNNIYF. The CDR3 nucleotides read TGTGCCAGCAGCTTAGTAGGGACAGGGGGCTCTGGAAACAACATATATTTT.

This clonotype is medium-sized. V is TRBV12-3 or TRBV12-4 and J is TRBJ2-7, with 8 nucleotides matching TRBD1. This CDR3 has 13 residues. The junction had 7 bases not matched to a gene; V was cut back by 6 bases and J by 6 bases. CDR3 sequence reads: CASRDRDLREQYF. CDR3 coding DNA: TGTGCCAGCAGGGACAGGGATTTGCGCGAGCAGTACTTC.

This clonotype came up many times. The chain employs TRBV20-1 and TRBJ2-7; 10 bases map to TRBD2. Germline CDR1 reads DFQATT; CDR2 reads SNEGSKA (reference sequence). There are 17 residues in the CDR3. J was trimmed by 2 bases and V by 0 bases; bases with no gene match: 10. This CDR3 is CSARDLRASGSTYEQYF. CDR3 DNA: TGCAGTGCTAGAGATTTACGGGCTAGCGGGAGTACCTACGAGCAGTACTTC.

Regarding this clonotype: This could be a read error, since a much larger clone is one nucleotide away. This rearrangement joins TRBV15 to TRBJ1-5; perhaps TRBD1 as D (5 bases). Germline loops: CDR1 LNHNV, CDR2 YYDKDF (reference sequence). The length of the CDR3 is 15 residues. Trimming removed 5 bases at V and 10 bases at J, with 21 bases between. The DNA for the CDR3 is TGTGCCACCAGCGACCAGACAGTACCCCGTCAACCCCAGCATTTT. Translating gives CATSDQTVPRQPQHF.

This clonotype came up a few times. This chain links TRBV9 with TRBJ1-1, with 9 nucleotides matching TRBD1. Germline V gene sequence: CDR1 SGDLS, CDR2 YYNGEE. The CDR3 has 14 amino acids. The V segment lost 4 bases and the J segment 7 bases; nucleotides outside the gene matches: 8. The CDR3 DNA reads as TGTGCCAGCAGCATCCAGGGACAGGGTGATGAAGCTTTCTTT. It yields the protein CASSIQGQGDEAFF.

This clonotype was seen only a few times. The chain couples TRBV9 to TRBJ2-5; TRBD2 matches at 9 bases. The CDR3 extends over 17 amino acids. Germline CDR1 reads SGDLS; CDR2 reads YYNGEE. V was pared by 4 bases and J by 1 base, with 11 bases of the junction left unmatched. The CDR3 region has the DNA TGTGCCAGCAGCCCCGGGAGTCTAGCGGGACTCCAAGAGACCCAGTACTTC. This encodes CASSPGSLAGLQETQYF. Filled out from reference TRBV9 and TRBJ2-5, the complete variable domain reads DSGVTQTPKHLITATGQRVTLRCSPRSGDLSVYWYQQSLDQGLQFLIQYYNGEERAKGNILERFSAQQFPDLHSELNLSSLELGDSALYFCASSPGSLAGLQETQYFGPGTRLLVL.

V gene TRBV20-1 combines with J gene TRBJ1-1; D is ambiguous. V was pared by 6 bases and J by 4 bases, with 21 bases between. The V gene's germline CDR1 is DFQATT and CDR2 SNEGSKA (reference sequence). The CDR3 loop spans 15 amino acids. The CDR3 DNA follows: TGCAGTGCCTTCGACCGTTTCCTCGTGGGCACTGAAGCTTTCTTT. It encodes CSAFDRFLVGTEAFF.

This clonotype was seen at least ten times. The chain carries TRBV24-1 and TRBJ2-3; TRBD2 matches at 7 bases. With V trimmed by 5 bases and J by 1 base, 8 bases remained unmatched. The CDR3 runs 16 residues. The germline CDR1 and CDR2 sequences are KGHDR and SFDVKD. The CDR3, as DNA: TGTGCCACCAGTGGATCCAAGCGGGAAGGCACAGATACGCAGTATTTT. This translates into CATSGSKREGTDTQYF.

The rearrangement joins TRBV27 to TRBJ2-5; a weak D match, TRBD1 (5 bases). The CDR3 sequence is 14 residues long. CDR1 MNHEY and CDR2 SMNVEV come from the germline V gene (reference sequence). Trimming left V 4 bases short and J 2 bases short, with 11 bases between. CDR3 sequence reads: CASSSLTVQETQYF. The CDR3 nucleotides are TGTGCCAGCAGTTCCCTGACAGTTCAAGAGACCCAGTACTTC.

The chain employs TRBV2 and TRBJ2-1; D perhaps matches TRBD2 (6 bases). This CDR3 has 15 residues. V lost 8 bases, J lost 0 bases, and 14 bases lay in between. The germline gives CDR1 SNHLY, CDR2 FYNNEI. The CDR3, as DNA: TGTGCCAGCGGGGGAGCGGGTAGCTCCTACAATGAGCAGTTCTTC. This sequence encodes CASGGAGSSYNEQFF.

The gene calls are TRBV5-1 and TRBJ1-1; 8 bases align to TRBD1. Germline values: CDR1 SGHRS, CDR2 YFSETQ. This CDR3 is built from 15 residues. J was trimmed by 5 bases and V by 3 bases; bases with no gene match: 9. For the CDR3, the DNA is TGCGCCAGCAGCTCTGCGCCAACAGGGGGAACTGAAGCTTTCTTT. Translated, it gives CASSSAPTGGTEAFF. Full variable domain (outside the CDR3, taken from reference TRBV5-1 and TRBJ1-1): KAGVTQTPRYLIKTRGQQVTLSCSPISGHRSVSWYQQTPGQGLQFLFEYFSETQRNKGNFPGRFSGRQFSNSRSEMNVSTLELGDSALYLCASSSAPTGGTEAFFGQGTRLTVV.

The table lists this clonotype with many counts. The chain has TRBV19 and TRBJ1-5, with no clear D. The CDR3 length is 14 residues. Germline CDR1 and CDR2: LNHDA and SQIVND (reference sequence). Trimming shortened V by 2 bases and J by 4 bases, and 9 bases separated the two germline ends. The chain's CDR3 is CASSITALNQPQHF. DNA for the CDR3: TGTGCCAGTAGTATAACCGCACTTAATCAGCCCCAGCATTTT.

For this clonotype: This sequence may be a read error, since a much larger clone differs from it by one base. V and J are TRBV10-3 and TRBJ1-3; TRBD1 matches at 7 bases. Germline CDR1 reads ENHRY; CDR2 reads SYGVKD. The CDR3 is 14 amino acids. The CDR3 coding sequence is TGTGTCATGAGACAGGGCTACTCTGGAAACACCATATATTTT. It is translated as CVMRQGYSGNTIYF.

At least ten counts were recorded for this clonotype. The CDR3 region has the DNA TGTGCCACCAGTGATTTACTAGCGGGCACAGATACGCAGTATTTT. This translates into CATSDLLAGTDTQYF. This chain joins TRBV24-1 and TRBJ2-3, with 8 bases that match TRBD2. CDR3 length: 15 residues. V gave up 1 base and J gave up 1 base; unmatched junction bases: 0. Germline lookup yields CDR1 KGHDR and CDR2 SFDVKD.

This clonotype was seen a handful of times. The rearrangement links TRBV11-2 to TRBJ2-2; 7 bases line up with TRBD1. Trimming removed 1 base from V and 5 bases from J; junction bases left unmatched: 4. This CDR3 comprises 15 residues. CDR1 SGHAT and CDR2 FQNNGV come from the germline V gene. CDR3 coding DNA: TGTGCCAGCAGCTTAGCGACAGGGTTTACCGGGGAGCTGTTTTTT. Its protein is CASSLATGFTGELFF.

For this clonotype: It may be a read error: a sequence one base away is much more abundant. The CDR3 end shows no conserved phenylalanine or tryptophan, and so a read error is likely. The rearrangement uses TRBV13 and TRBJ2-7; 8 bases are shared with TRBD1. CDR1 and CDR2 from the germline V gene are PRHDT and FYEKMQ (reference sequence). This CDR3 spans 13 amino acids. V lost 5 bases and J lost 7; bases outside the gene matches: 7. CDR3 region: CASSPGQGWEQYL. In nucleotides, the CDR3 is TGTGCCAGCAGCCCTGGACAGGGCTGGGAGCAGTACTTA.